A selection of T cell receptor beta chains follows, all from one sample in a study of control samples from healthy donors and cancer patients. The assay was immunoSEQ multiplex PCR, and TCRdb's table has in-frame clones only and misses some. The sample includes some 210,000 clones, 90% to 95% seen only once; the top ten take approximately 2%. The sequenced material came from blood. These receptors all stem from a man aged 25-45 years in good health. Each CDR3 is given with its conserved first and last residue. A D gene is named only where the DNA matches it firmly. Rows may omit the clone size; those that give it use once, few, many or a size class.

>TRBD2|TRBV5-5|TRBJ2-7|-
CASSLASGGPWEQYF
TGTGCCAGCAGCTTAGCTAGCGGGGGACCATGGGAGCAGTACTTC
>-|TRBV2|TRBJ1-5|-
CASSGQENQPQHF
TGTGCCAGCAGTGGACAGGAGAATCAGCCCCAGCATTTT
>-|TRBV27|TRBJ2-7|-
CASSTGSSYEQYF
TGTGCCAGCAGCACAGGGAGCTCCTACGAGCAGTACTTC
>-|TRBV2|TRBJ1-2|-
CASTRDTTNYGYTF
TGTGCCAGCACCCGGGACACCACAAACTATGGCTACACCTTC
>-|TRBV30|TRBJ2-2|-
CAWRQDRSLAATGELFF
TGTGCCTGGAGGCAGGACAGATCTCTAGCGGCGACCGGGGAGCTGTTTTTT
>-|TRBV21-1|TRBJ1-1|-
CASSVHRGPNTEAFF
TGTGCCAGCAGCGTTCACAGGGGGCCGAACACTGAAGCTTTCTTT
>TRBD1|TRBV11-3|TRBJ1-1|once
CASSRTGQTEAFF
TGTGCCAGCTCGAGGACAGGGCAAACTGAAGCTTTCTTT
>-|TRBV27|TRBJ2-1|-
CASSLARQTREQFF
TGTGCCAGCAGTTTAGCGAGACAGACAAGGGAGCAGTTCTTC
>-|TRBV6-1|TRBJ2-6|few
CASSEYSYSGANVLTF
TGTGCCAGCAGTGAATACTCTTACTCTGGGGCCAACGTCCTGACTTTC
>TRBD2|TRBV10-1|TRBJ2-1|-
CASSEWRGGNDEQFF
TGCGCCAGCAGTGAGTGGCGGGGGGGTAACGATGAGCAGTTCTTC
>TRBD1|TRBV6-6|TRBJ1-5|once
CASSYLTGVNQPQHF
TGTGCCAGCAGTTACCTTACAGGGGTCAATCAGCCCCAGCATTTT
>-|TRBV4-1|TRBJ2-7|-
CASSQDVQRNIYEQYF
TGCGCCAGCAGCCAAGATGTCCAGCGCAATATCTACGAGCAGTACTTC
>-|TRBV19|TRBJ1-2|-
CASSMGAFERDGYTF
TGTGCCAGTAGTATGGGGGCTTTTGAGAGGGATGGCTACACCTTC
>TRBD1|TRBV6-5|TRBJ1-2|-
CASRPQGADGYTF
TGTGCCAGCAGGCCGCAGGGGGCCGATGGCTACACCTTC
>TRBD2|TRBV12-5|TRBJ2-3|-
CASGLTVAGVYPDTQYF
TGTGCTAGTGGTTTGACCGTAGCGGGCGTCTATCCAGATACGCAGTATTTT
>-|TRBV15|TRBJ1-4|-
CATSRDQSELFF
TGTGCCACCAGCAGAGATCAGAGTGAACTGTTTTTT
>-|TRBV5-5|TRBJ2-6|-
CASSLDPSSGANVLTF
TGTGCCAGCAGCTTGGATCCCAGCTCTGGGGCCAACGTCCTGACTTTC
>-|TRBV5-1|TRBJ2-2|-
CASSLGQRTGELFF
TGCGCCAGCAGTCTAGGACAAAGAACCGGGGAGCTGTTTTTT
>TRBD1|TRBV9|TRBJ2-3|-
CASSDRKDNRGTTDTQYF
TGTGCCAGCAGCGATCGCAAGGATAACAGGGGAACCACAGATACGCAGTATTTT
>-|TRBV30|TRBJ2-3|-
CAWSLGQSTDTQYF
TGTGCCTGGAGTCTCGGACAAAGCACAGATACGCAGTATTTT
>TRBD2|TRBV6-4|TRBJ2-3|-
CASSDAGGATDTQYF
TGTGCCAGCAGTGACGCCGGGGGGGCTACAGATACGCAGTATTTT
>-|TRBV30|TRBJ1-2|-
CAWTGWNGYTF
TGTGCCTGGACAGGGTGGAACGGCTACACCTTC
>-|TRBV30|TRBJ2-1|once
CAWSDQGSSYNEQFF
TGTGCCTGGAGTGATCAGGGGAGCTCCTACAATGAGCAGTTCTTC
>-|TRBV5-1|TRBJ2-3|-
CASSLTGPDTQYF
TGCGCCAGCAGCTTGACAGGGCCAGATACGCAGTATTTT
>-|TRBV19|TRBJ2-3|-
CASSIGGGLSTDTQYF
TGTGCCAGTAGTATTGGCGGGGGCCTATCCACAGATACGCAGTATTTT
>TRBD1|TRBV6-5|TRBJ2-1|-
CASRTDRGEYNEQFF
TGTGCCAGCAGGACTGACAGGGGGGAGTACAATGAGCAGTTCTTC
>-|TRBV2|TRBJ1-2|-
CASSAREDGYYGYTF
TGTGCCAGCAGTGCGAGGGAAGATGGCTACTATGGCTACACCTTC
>TRBD1|TRBV15|TRBJ1-6|-
CATSRDGGQNSPLHF
TGTGCCACCAGCAGAGATGGGGGACAGAATTCACCCCTCCACTTT
>-|TRBV15|TRBJ1-6|-
CATKGSDSPLHF
TGTGCCACAAAAGGGTCAGATTCACCCCTCCACTTT
>TRBD1|TRBV6-5|TRBJ2-7|-
CASSHRDRGPYEQYF
TGTGCCAGCAGCCACCGGGACAGGGGGCCCTACGAGCAGTACTTC
>-|TRBV5-6|TRBJ2-1|-
CASSSSGSSEQFF
TGTGCCAGCAGCTCATCGGGGAGTTCGGAACAGTTCTTC
>-|TRBV25-1|TRBJ1-1|-
CASTDSRTEAFF
TGTGCCAGTACGGACAGCCGCACTGAAGCTTTCTTT
>TRBD2|TRBV20-1|TRBJ2-5|-
CSASGLAGGEETQYF
TGCAGTGCCAGTGGGCTAGCGGGGGGAGAAGAGACCCAGTACTTC
>-|TRBV5-4|TRBJ1-6|-
CASSLAGGRGLNSPLHF
TGTGCCAGCAGCTTGGCCGGGGGCAGGGGATTGAATTCACCCCTCCACTTT
>-|TRBV5-1|TRBJ1-6|once
CASTLGWGTVSSYNSPLHF
TGCGCCAGCACCCTGGGCTGGGGGACCGTGAGCTCCTATAATTCACCCCTCCACTTT
>-|TRBV5-5|TRBJ1-5|-
CASSSEGGWSQHF
TGTGCCAGCAGCTCCGAGGGGGGTTGGTCCCAGCATTTT
>-|TRBV30|TRBJ2-5|-
CAWMGLGAQTQYF
TGTGCCTGGATGGGGTTGGGGGCGCAGACCCAGTACTTC
>-|TRBV6-5|TRBJ1-5|-
CASSFGQGRQPQHF
TGTGCCAGCAGTTTCGGTCAGGGGAGGCAGCCCCAGCATTTT
>-|TRBV3-1/TRBV3-2|TRBJ2-4|-
CASSPTVQAKNIQYF
TGTGCCAGCAGCCCGACCGTACAAGCCAAAAACATTCAGTACTTC
>TRBD1|TRBV2|TRBJ1-6|-
CASRQGAPSPLHF
TGTGCCAGCAGACAGGGGGCACCTTCACCCCTCCACTTT
>-|TRBV10-1|TRBJ2-5|-
CASPGGEETQYF
TGCGCCAGCCCCGGGGGTGAGGAGACCCAGTACTTC
>TRBD2|TRBV10-2|TRBJ2-3|-
CASSESGTSGVTDTQYF
TGCGCCAGCAGTGAGTCGGGGACTAGCGGGGTGACAGATACGCAGTATTTT